The sequence of this T cell receptor beta chain was determined in a study of blood T cell repertoires in COVID-19. Across the study: Acute-phase and convalescent COVID-19 samples originated in the United States, Italy and Spain. Sample material is recorded as cDNA or gDNA derived from T cells, B-cell-depleted T cells, or PBMCs.

This CDR3 contains 15 residues. CDR1 and CDR2 from the germline V gene are MNHEY and SVGAGI. With 10 bases removed from V and 4 bases from J, the gap between germline ends came to 22 bases. Original processing notes: The authors estimated nucleated cell counts from reference gene primer amplification. The repertoire was sequenced with immunoSEQ multiplex PCR; TCRdb's copy has only in-frame clones and lacks some. Clonal size and the V and J genes are those of that table, whereas D and trimming came from the DNA. The data contain fewer than 200,000 clones, 80% to 90% of them singletons. The sample consisted of peripheral blood. The chain is built from TRBV6-5 and TRBJ1-1; D may be TRBD1 (5 bases). This clonotype was obtained from a man younger than 30 who had recovered from COVID-19. The CDR3 DNA follows: TGTGCCACCACTCTGACAGTCCCCTGGGGCACTGAAGCTTTCTTT. Residues: CATTLTVPWGTEAFF.